This T cell receptor (beta chain) comes out of a study of CD8+ T cells in alopecia areata. Findings and caveats of the study: Expanded CD8+ clones among the top 100, and scalp clonality, were significantly decreased by tofacitinib.

Treatment meaning: oral pan-JAK inhibitor, 5-10 mg twice daily. Alopecia areata patients gave lesional scalp punch biopsies and peripheral blood samples. Germline CDR1 reads WSHSY; CDR2 reads SAAADI. The ends were cut back, 0 bases at V and 2 bases at J, with 2 bases in the middle. This CDR3 is built from 13 residues. Extracted RNA was reverse transcribed into cDNA, the sequencing template. Generated by immunoSEQ multiplex PCR, the TCRdb table keeps only in-frame clones and is missing some. Found here are 90,000 to 150,000 clones, about 50% of them singletons; the top ten hold roughly 0.5%. On this clone itself: Its antigen remains unidentified.

This TCR was recovered from a human donor with alopecia areata. This chain links TRBV10-2 with TRBJ1-5, with D unresolved. Specimen: CD4+ T cells sorted from blood, collected at week 4, from a patient treated with tofacitinib. The CDR3 nucleotides read TGCGCCAGCAGTGAGTCGGGCAATCAGCCCCAGCATTTT. Its protein is CASSESGNQPQHF.